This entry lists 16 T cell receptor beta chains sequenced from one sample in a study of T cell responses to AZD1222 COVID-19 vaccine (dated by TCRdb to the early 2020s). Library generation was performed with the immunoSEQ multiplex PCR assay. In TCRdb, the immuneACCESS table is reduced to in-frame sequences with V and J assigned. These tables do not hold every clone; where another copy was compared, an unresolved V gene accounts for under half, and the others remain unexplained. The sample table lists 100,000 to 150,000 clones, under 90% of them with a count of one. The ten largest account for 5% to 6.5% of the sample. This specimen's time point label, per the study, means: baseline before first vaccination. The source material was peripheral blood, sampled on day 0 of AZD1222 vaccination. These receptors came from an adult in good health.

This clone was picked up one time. Here the CDR3 reads CASSQGWVGYGYTF. The CDR3 bases are TGTGCCAGCAGCCAAGGGTGGGTGGGCTATGGCTACACCTTC. The chain is built from TRBV3-1 (or the pseudogene TRBV3-2) and TRBJ1-2; no clear D. The V end lost 1 base, the J end lost 4 bases, and 10 bases lay between the germline ends. The CDR3 spans 14 residues. The germline V gene has CDR1 LGHDT and CDR2 YNNKEL (reference sequence).

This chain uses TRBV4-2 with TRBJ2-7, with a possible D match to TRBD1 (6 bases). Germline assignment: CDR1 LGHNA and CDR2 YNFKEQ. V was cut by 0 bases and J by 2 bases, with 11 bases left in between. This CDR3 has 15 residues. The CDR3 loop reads CASSQDLGAPYEQYF. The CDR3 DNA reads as TGTGCCAGCAGCCAAGATTTGGGGGCACCCTACGAGCAGTACTTC.

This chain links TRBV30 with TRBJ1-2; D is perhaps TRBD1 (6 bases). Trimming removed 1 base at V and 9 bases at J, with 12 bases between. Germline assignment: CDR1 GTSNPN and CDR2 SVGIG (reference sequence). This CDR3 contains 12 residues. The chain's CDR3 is CAWSAQTGSYTF. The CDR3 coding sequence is TGTGCCTGGAGTGCCCAGACAGGTAGCTACACCTTC.

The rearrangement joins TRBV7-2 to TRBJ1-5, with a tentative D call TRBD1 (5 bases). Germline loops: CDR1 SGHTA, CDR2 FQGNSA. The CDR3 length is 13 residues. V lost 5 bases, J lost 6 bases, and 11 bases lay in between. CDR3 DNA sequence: TGTGCCAGCAGCCCTGGGGGGGGTCAGCCCCAGCATTTT. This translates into CASSPGGGQPQHF.

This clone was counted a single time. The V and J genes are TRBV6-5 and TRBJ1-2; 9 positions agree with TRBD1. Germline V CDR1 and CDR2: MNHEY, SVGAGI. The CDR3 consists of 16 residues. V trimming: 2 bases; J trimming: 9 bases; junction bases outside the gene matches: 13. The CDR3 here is CASSYPPDRGQRSYTF. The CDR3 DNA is TGTGCCAGCAGTTACCCTCCGGACAGGGGCCAGAGAAGCTACACCTTC.

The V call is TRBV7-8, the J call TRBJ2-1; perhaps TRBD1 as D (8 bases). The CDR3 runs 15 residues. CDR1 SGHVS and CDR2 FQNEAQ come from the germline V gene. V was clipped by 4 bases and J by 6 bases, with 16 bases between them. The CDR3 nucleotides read TGTGCCAGCAGCTCAGACAGGGGAGGGTCCAATGAGCAGTTCTTC. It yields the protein CASSSDRGGSNEQFF.

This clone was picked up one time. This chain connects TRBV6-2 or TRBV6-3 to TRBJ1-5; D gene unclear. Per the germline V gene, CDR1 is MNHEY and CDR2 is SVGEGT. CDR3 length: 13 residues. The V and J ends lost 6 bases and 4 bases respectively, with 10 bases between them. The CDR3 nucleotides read TGTGCCAGCAGCCGGACGGGAAATCAGCCCCAGCATTTT. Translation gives CASSRTGNQPQHF.

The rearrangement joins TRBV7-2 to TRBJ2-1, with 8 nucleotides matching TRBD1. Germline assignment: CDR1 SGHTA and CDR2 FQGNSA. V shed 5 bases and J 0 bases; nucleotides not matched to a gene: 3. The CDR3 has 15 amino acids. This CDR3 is CASSRDRGSYNEQFF. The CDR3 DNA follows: TGTGCCAGCAGCCGTGACAGGGGCTCCTACAATGAGCAGTTCTTC.

CDR3 bases: TGTGCCAGCAGCCCGGCCTTCTCTGGAAACACCATATATTTT. It specifies CASSPAFSGNTIYF. The V gene is TRBV7-2, the J gene TRBJ1-3; no clear D gene. CDR1 is SGHTA, CDR2 FQGNSA, per germline. V shed 5 bases and J shed 0 bases, with 8 bases lying between them. This CDR3 contains 14 residues.

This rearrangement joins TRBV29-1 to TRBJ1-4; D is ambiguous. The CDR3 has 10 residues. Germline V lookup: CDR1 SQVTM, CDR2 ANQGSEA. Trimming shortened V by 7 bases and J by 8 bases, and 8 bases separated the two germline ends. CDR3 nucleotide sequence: TGCAGCGCCCTAGGGGAAAAACTGTTTTTT. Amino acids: CSALGEKLFF.

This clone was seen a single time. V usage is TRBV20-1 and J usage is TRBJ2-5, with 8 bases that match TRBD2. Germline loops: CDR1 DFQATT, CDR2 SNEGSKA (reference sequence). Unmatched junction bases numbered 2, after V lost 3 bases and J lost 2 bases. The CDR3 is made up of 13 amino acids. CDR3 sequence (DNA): TGCAGTGCTAGTGGGACTAGGCAAGAGACCCAGTACTTC. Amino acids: CSASGTRQETQYF.

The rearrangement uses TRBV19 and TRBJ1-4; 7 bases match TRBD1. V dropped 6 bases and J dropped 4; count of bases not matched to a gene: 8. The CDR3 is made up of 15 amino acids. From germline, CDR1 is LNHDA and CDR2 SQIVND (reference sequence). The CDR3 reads CASRAKTGNNEKLFF. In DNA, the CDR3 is TGTGCCAGTAGAGCCAAGACAGGGAATAATGAAAAACTGTTTTTT.

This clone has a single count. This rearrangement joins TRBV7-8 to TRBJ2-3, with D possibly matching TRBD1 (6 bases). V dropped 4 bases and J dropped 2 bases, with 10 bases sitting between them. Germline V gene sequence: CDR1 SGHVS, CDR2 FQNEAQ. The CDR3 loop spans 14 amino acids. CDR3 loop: CASSSTGDTDTQYF. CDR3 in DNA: TGTGCCAGCAGCTCGACAGGTGACACAGATACGCAGTATTTT.

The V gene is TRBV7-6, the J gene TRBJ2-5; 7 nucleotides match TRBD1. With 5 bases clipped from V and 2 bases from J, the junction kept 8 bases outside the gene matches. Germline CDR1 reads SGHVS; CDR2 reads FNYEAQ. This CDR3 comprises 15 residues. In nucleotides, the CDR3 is TGTGCCAGCAGCCAATGGACAGGCCAGCAAGAGACCCAGTACTTC. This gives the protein CASSQWTGQQETQYF.

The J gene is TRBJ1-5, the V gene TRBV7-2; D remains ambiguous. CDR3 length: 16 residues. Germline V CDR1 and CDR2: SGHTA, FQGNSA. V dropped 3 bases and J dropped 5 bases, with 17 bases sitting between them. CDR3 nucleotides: TGTGCCAGCAGCTTCCTGGGAGGTCTCCTCCATCAGCCCCAGCATTTT. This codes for CASSFLGGLLHQPQHF.

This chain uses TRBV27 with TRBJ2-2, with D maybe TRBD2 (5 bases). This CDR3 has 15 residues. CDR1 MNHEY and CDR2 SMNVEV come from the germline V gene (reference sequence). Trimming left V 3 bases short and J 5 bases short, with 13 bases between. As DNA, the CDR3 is TGTGCCAGCAGTTTCGGAGGCCCGGGGACCGGGGAGCTGTTTTTT. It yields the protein CASSFGGPGTGELFF.